Shown below are 26 T cell receptor beta chains from a single sample sequenced in a study of T cell clonality in common variable immunodeficiency. Whole-study results and caveats: Common variable immunodeficiency TCR beta sequences reportedly had fewer deletions and N-nucleotide insertions.

Antigens for these TCRs are unknown. Repertoires were generated with immunoSEQ multiplex PCR, while TCRdb's copy carries only in-frame clones and drops some. The sample contains about 28,000 clones, none occurring once; 29% lies in the top ten. The specimen sequenced was peripheral blood mononuclear cells. The receptors were gathered from a human donor with common variable immunodeficiency.

This clone has just a few counts. The CDR3 region is CASSLGQSSYNEQFF. The sequenced part of the CDR3 DNA is TGTGCCAGCAGCTTAGGCCAGAGCTCCTACAATGAG. The rearrangement links TRBV11-3 to TRBJ2-1; D not certain. The read ends 3 residues early relative to the CDR3; the germline J gene fills the gap. CDR1 SGHNT and CDR2 YENEEA come from the germline V gene. The CDR3 is 15 residues long. V was pared by 1 base and J by 0 bases, with 7 bases between.

The sample holds many counts of this clone. The read comes to an end 3 residues before the CDR3 does, leaving the germline J gene to fill in the end. V and J are TRBV20-1 and TRBJ2-3; TRBD2 matches at 10 bases. The ends lost 0 bases at V and 6 bases at J; junction bases unmatched: 9. Germline V gives CDR1 DFQATT, CDR2 SNEGSKA (reference sequence). This CDR3 has 16 amino acids. CDR3 DNA (partial): TGCAGTGCTAGAGATGTAAGCGGGGGGGCCTTCGATACG. It yields the protein CSARDVSGGAFDT. The entire CDR3 protein reads CSARDVSGGAFDTQYF.

With respect to this clone: The read gets to within 3 residues of the CDR3 end, and the germline J gene fills in the rest. V gene TRBV18 combines with J gene TRBJ1-2, with unresolved D. The germline V gene has CDR1 KGHSH and CDR2 LQKENI. Trimming cost V 2 bases and J 3 bases, with 19 bases left between them. This CDR3 has 17 residues. CDR3 bases read: TGTGCCAGCTCACCAGATATGAGGACTGGGAGTCACTATGGC. Protein product: CASSPDMRTGSHYG. The whole CDR3 is CASSPDMRTGSHYGYTF.

This clone occurred a few times. From the germline J gene comes the end of the CDR3, since the read stops 3 residues before it. The chain recombines TRBV10-2 with TRBJ2-3; 8 bases line up with TRBD2. With V trimmed by 5 bases and J by 2 bases, 6 bases remained unmatched. CDR3 length: 15 amino acids. Germline V gives CDR1 WSHSY, CDR2 SAAADI. The CDR3 here is CASSSTSGFTDTQYF. CDR3 DNA, as far as it was read: TGCGCCAGCAGTTCAACTAGCGGTTTCACAGATACG.

Notes on this clone: From the germline J gene comes the end of the CDR3, since the read stops 3 residues before it. The chain employs TRBV6-2 or TRBV6-3 and TRBJ2-2; 9 bases are a match to TRBD1. The V and J ends lost 6 bases and 4 bases, in that order; junction bases with no gene match: 12. This CDR3 is built from 17 residues. Germline V CDR1 and CDR2: MNHEY, SVGEGT. The CDR3 sequence is CASRPAPGTGSTGELFF. The sequenced CDR3 bases are TGTGCCAGCAGGCCCGCCCCCGGGACAGGGAGCACCGGGGAG.

This clone has a count of ten or more. Read sequence stops 3 residues before the CDR3 end, and the germline J gene provides the missing end. The genes are TRBV6-2 or TRBV6-3 and TRBJ2-1; 7 positions agree with TRBD1. CDR1 and CDR2 (germline): MNHEY, SVGEGT. The CDR3 loop spans 14 amino acids. V gave up 5 bases and J gave up 4 bases; unmatched junction bases: 5. CDR3 residues: CASSKQTGYNEQFF. CDR3 bases read: TGTGCCAGCAGTAAACAGACAGGGTACAATGAG.

This clone was observed a handful of times. The read stops 3 residues short of the end of the CDR3; the missing end is completed from the germline J gene. This chain connects TRBV6-2 or TRBV6-3 to TRBJ2-5, with D maybe TRBD2 (6 bases). Germline CDR1 MNHEY, CDR2 SVGEGT. The V and J ends lost 2 bases and 2 bases respectively, with 12 bases between them. This CDR3 contains 15 residues. This CDR3 reads CASSYGGAAQETQYF. CDR3 bases read: TGTGCCAGCAGTTACGGCGGGGCGGCGCAAGAGACC.

This clone has a count of ten or more. The read terminates 3 residues before the CDR3 end, so the remaining end is supplied by the germline J gene. The chain has TRBV20-1 and TRBJ2-7; D uncertain. V gave up 3 bases and J gave up 2 bases, with 14 bases separating them. The CDR3 consists of 14 residues. Germline CDR1 DFQATT, CDR2 SNEGSKA (reference sequence). CDR3 DNA (partial): TGCAGTGCTAGGCGAGACACGGAAACCTACGAG. Translation: CSARRDTETYE. From start to end, the CDR3 is CSARRDTETYEQYF.

This clone was detected a few times. The read terminates 3 residues ahead of where the CDR3 ends, so the germline J gene completes it. V gene TRBV19 combines with J gene TRBJ2-5, with 7 bases lining up with TRBD2. Germline V gene sequence: CDR1 LNHDA, CDR2 SQIVND (reference sequence). The V gene end was trimmed by 2 bases and the J gene end by 3 bases; junction bases not matched to a gene: 3. There are 14 residues in the CDR3. The sequenced part of the CDR3 DNA is TGTGCCAGTAGTATACGGCGGGGGAAAGAGACC. It yields the protein CASSIRRGKET. The complete CDR3 sequence is CASSIRRGKETQYF.

Comment on this clone: The CDR3 end is not reached by the read, which stops 3 residues before it; the germline J gene fills it in. This sequence joins TRBV30 and TRBJ1-3; possible D gene TRBD1, 6 bases. V lost 0 bases and J lost 4, with 7 bases in between. The CDR3 contains 13 residues. Germline V gives CDR1 GTSNPN, CDR2 SVGIG (reference sequence). The CDR3 bases that were read are TGTGCCTGGAGTGTAACAGGGGGAAACACC. It specifies CAWSVTGGNT. The complete CDR3 sequence is CAWSVTGGNTIYF.

This clone was detected ten times or more. The read stops 3 residues short of the end of the CDR3; the missing end is completed from the germline J gene. The J gene is TRBJ1-5, the V gene TRBV30; D is uncertain. This CDR3 spans 13 amino acids. V lost 0 bases and J lost 7, with 10 bases in between. The germline gives CDR1 GTSNPN, CDR2 SVGIG (reference sequence). This chain's CDR3 is CAWSVGHGQPQHF. The DNA read from the CDR3 is TGTGCCTGGAGTGTTGGCCATGGCCAGCCC.

This clone was seen at least ten times. The sequence runs out 3 residues before the end of the CDR3; the remainder is reconstructed from the germline J gene. This rearrangement joins TRBV2 to TRBJ2-3, with a tentative D call TRBD2 (6 bases). The germline CDR1 and CDR2 sequences are SNHLY and FYNNEI. This CDR3 region has 11 residues. V was pared by 5 bases and J by 8 bases, with 8 bases between. The sequenced part of the CDR3 DNA is TGTGCCAGCAGTTCTAGCGTTACG. Protein: CASSSSVT. The full CDR3 sequence reads CASSSSVTQYF.

Of note for this clone: The read terminates 3 residues before the CDR3 end, so the remaining end is supplied by the germline J gene. V and J are TRBV18 and TRBJ1-1; TRBD1 is a possible D gene (5 bases). The CDR3 is made up of 16 amino acids. The germline V gene encodes CDR1 KGHSH and CDR2 LQKENI. V lost 5 bases and J 4 bases, leaving 20 bases between the germline ends. The DNA read from the CDR3 is TGTGCCAGCTCAAACGTTCGGACAAGGGGAAGCACTGAA. This translates into CASSNVRTRGSTE. The entire CDR3 reads CASSNVRTRGSTEAFF.

There are a few counts of this clone. The read ends 3 residues early relative to the CDR3; the germline J gene fills the gap. This chain joins TRBV19 and TRBJ2-3; 12 bases line up with TRBD2. Trimming cost V 6 bases and J 3 bases; bases outside gene matches: 7. CDR1 LNHDA and CDR2 SQIVND come from the germline V gene (reference sequence). The CDR3 spans 16 residues. CDR3: CASRSGLAGGTDTQYF. The part of the CDR3 DNA that was read is TGTGCCAGTAGGTCGGGGCTAGCGGGGGGGACAGATACG.

The sample holds a few counts of this clone. The read halts 3 residues ahead of the CDR3 end, with the missing end drawn from the germline J gene. The chain links TRBV5-1 to TRBJ2-3; a possible D gene is TRBD1 (6 bases). The V and J ends lost 0 bases and 3 bases respectively, with 14 bases between them. Germline V gene sequence: CDR1 SGHRS, CDR2 YFSETQ. This CDR3 contains 16 residues. The sequenced part of the CDR3 DNA is TGCGCCAGCAGCTTGGAAGGCAGGGGTAGGACAGATACG. Its translation: CASSLEGRGRTDT. The whole CDR3 sequence reads CASSLEGRGRTDTQYF.

In the case of this clone: The read halts 3 residues ahead of the CDR3 end, with the missing end drawn from the germline J gene. This chain links TRBV2 with TRBJ1-5; 8 bases match TRBD1. The CDR3 length is 13 residues. Germline V lookup: CDR1 SNHLY, CDR2 FYNNEI. V shed 4 bases, J shed 5 bases, and the junction held 1 base outside the gene matches. This CDR3 reads CASSAGGDQPQHF. Incomplete CDR3 DNA: TGTGCCAGCAGTGCAGGGGGCGATCAGCCC.

This clone was detected only a few times. The read comes to an end 3 residues before the CDR3 does, leaving the germline J gene to fill in the end. The chain is built from TRBV10-3 and TRBJ2-1; D could derive from TRBD1 or TRBD2 (5 bases each). The CDR3 runs to 12 residues. With 4 bases removed from V and 5 bases from J, the gap between germline ends came to 6 bases. Germline V gene data show CDR1 as ENHRY and CDR2 as SYGVKD. CDR3 DNA, as far as it was read: TGTGCCATCAGTGGAGGGGACAATGAG. Encoded protein: CAISGGDNE. In full, the CDR3 is CAISGGDNEQFF.

This clone came up many times. Read data end 3 residues before the CDR3 end; the end is taken from the germline J gene. The chain has TRBV5-1 and TRBJ2-2; D not resolved. Trimming left V 0 bases short and J 1 base short, with 10 bases between. This CDR3 has 16 residues. Germline values: CDR1 SGHRS, CDR2 YFSETQ. CDR3 protein: CASSLGAAGNTGELFF. The part of the CDR3 DNA that was read is TGCGCCAGCAGCTTGGGGGCTGCCGGGAACACCGGGGAG.

In the case of this clone: The read halts 3 residues ahead of the CDR3 end, with the missing end drawn from the germline J gene. Other DNA sequences in the same sample also yield this CDR3. The chain couples TRBV5-1 to TRBJ2-3, with D possibly matching TRBD1 (6 bases). The germline V gene has CDR1 SGHRS and CDR2 YFSETQ. The CDR3 has 14 amino acids. V was shortened by 5 bases and J by 0 bases, with 10 bases between the two germline ends. CDR3 protein: CASSSGQSTDTQYF. The covered CDR3 bases are TGCGCCAGCAGTTCTGGACAGAGCACAGATACG.

This clone was recorded a few times. The read comes to an end 3 residues before the CDR3 does, leaving the germline J gene to fill in the end. This sequence joins TRBV2 and TRBJ2-3; 8 positions agree with TRBD1. J was trimmed by 0 bases and V by 11 bases; bases with no gene match: 13. The CDR3 covers 16 residues. Germline loops: CDR1 SNHLY, CDR2 FYNNEI. The sequenced CDR3 bases are TGTGCCTTACATACTCAATGGACAGGGAGCACAGATACG. Amino acids: CALHTQWTGSTDT. Given in full, the CDR3 is CALHTQWTGSTDTQYF.

This clone was detected ten times or more. The read is 3 residues too short to cover the CDR3 end, so that end is filled in from the germline J gene. The same CDR3 arises from other DNA sequences in this sample as well. The V gene is TRBV23-1, the J gene TRBJ1-5, with a possible D match to TRBD1 (5 bases). TRBV23-1 is sorted into the ORF group, with uncertain function. This CDR3 spans 16 amino acids. V gave up 8 bases and J gave up 6 bases, with 23 bases separating them. This chain's CDR3 is CASPGGVPTVGQPQHF. CDR3 DNA, as far as it was read: TGCGCCAGCCCTGGGGGGGTGCCTACAGTGGGTCAGCCC.

This clone was seen more than once but under ten times. The covered CDR3 bases are TGTGCCTGGAGTGCGGGTGCCGAG. Protein product: CAWSAGAE. The CDR3, in full, reads CAWSAGAEQYF. The chain links TRBV30 to TRBJ2-7, with D hard to call. The CDR3 extends 3 residues past the end of the read, so its final part is completed from the germline J gene. The CDR3 extends over 11 amino acids. Trimming removed 1 base from V and 6 bases from J, with 7 bases in between. Germline CDR1 reads GTSNPN; CDR2 reads SVGIG (reference sequence).

Note on this clone: A much larger clone lies one base from this, so it may be a read error. From the germline J gene comes the end of the CDR3, since the read stops 3 residues before it. The V gene is TRBV30, the J gene TRBJ1-2; D ambiguous. The CDR3 extends over 12 amino acids. Germline CDR1 and CDR2: GTSNPN and SVGIG (reference sequence). The V end lost 8 bases, the J end lost 4 bases, and 14 bases lay between the germline ends. The CDR3 is CARTQGPYGYTF. The CDR3 DNA, read in part, is TGTGCCCGGACTCAAGGCCCCTATGGC.

In its sample, this clone was seen many times. Sequencing ends 3 residues short of the CDR3 end; the germline J gene provides the rest. The chain carries TRBV7-3 and TRBJ2-1; D perhaps matches TRBD2 (6 bases). The CDR3 extends over 16 amino acids. The V end lost 0 bases, the J end lost 3 bases, and 12 bases lay between the germline ends. Germline assignment: CDR1 SGHTA and CDR2 FQGTGA. The part of the CDR3 DNA that was read is TGTGCCAGCAGCTTAACGACGAGCGGGTACTACAATGAG. It yields the protein CASSLTTSGYYNE. The CDR3 in its entirety is CASSLTTSGYYNEQFF.

Many counts were recorded for this clone. Read sequence stops 3 residues before the CDR3 end, and the germline J gene provides the missing end. This chain links TRBV14 with TRBJ2-5, with 8 bases matching TRBD2. After removal of 8 bases from V and 4 bases from J, the junction contained 9 bases not matched to a gene. The germline CDR1 and CDR2 sequences are SGHDN and FVKESK. The CDR3 runs 14 residues. Incomplete CDR3 DNA: TGTGCCAGCCGGGAGGGAGGGGCCGGAGAGACC. Its translation: CASREGGAGET. The entire CDR3 sequence reads CASREGGAGETQYF.

A note on this clone: The sequenced fragment ends 3 residues before the CDR3 boundary, so the rest is inferred from the germline J gene. The rearrangement joins TRBV7-3 to TRBJ2-7; the D gene is possibly TRBD1 (6 bases). The CDR3 loop spans 11 amino acids. V gave up 8 bases and J gave up 4 bases, with 9 bases separating them. Germline CDR1 is SGHTA and CDR2 is FQGTGA. The covered CDR3 bases are TGTGCCAGCGGCAGGGGTTACGAG. Encoded protein: CASGRGYE. The entire CDR3 protein reads CASGRGYEQYF.